This T cell receptor beta chain was found in a study of human T cells and chemical hapten exposure. Time point of the sample: patch test 2, 6 weeks after DPC sensitization. As to treatment: therapeutic diphenylcyclopropenone sensitization with weekly scalp DPC. The V gene end was trimmed by 4 bases and the J gene end by 4 bases; junction bases not matched to a gene: 12. Germline values: CDR1 LGHDT, CDR2 YNNKEL (reference sequence). The CDR3 loop spans 17 amino acids. TCRdb recomputed calls from the RACE reads with MiXCR, one row per CDR3 protein. This table has over 85,000 distinct CDR3 sequences, over 7.5% appearing once.

Sequences were derived from whole blood, sampled in connection with sensitization to the hapten diphenylcyclopropenone (DPC). This chain connects TRBV3-1 to TRBJ2-5, with 10 bases lining up with TRBD2. The sequence came from a woman aged 40 to 49 with alopecia areata. Some clones in this sample may be carry-over from other donors' samples. CDR3 region: CASSLGVLAGGVETQYF. For the CDR3, the DNA is TGTGCCAGCAGCCTGGGGGTATTAGCGGGAGGCGTAGAGACCCAGTACTTC.